This T cell receptor beta chain was documented in a study of T-cell memory formation after mild COVID-19. Whole-study context: Largely, TCR clusters stayed within a single donor.

Findings and caveats of the study: Clones that contracted from day 15 to 85 were balanced CD4/CD8, while later expanders leaned CD4+. Nothing showed for sure that second-wave clones peaking on day 37 were SARS-CoV-2 specific. Chiefly within CM and EM were the contracting CD4+ clones; CD8+ ones were within EMRA.

This CDR3 has 14 residues. Unmatched junction bases numbered 3, after V lost 1 base and J lost 3 bases. Germline loops: CDR1 SGHKS, CDR2 YYEKEE (reference sequence). About this clonotype: Its antigen is as yet unknown.

TCRdb redid the calling of the 5' RACE reads with MiXCR, one entry per CDR3 protein. The sample has fewer than 650,000 distinct CDR3 sequences; approximately 15% are singletons. This receptor was obtained from an adult woman who had mild COVID-19 (a few samples of this study predate the infection). Cell type and time point are not known. The sequencing input was PBMCs or a T cell subset sorted from them (not recorded which). This chain joins TRBV5-5 and TRBJ2-7, with 8 positions matching TRBD1. The CDR3 nucleotides read TGTGCCAGCAGCTTGCCCGGGACAGGCTACGAGCAGTACTTC. It specifies CASSLPGTGYEQYF.